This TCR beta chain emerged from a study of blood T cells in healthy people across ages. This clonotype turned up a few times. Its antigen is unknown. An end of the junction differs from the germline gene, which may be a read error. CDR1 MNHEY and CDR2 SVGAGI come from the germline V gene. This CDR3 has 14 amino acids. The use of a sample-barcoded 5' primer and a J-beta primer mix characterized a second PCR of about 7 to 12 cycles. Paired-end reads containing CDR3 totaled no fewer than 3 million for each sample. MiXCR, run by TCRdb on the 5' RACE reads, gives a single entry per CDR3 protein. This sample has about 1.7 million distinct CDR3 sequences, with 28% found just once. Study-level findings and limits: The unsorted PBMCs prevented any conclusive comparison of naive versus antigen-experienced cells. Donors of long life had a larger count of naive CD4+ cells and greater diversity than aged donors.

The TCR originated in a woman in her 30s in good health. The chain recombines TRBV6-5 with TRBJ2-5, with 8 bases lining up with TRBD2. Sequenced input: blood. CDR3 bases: TGTGCCAGCAGTTTACGGGGGGGCCGGGAGATCCAGTACTTC. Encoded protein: CASSLRGGREIQYF.